This paragraph reports one T cell receptor (beta chain). The antigen is undetermined. Construction of the TCRbeta library involved unique molecular identifiers. In TCRdb, the PCR reads were re-called with MiXCR into one record per CDR3 protein. This table holds fewer than 700,000 distinct CDR3 sequences, approximately 22% found once. This specimen comes from a study of T-cell reconstitution after alpha-beta-depleted transplantation in children. Regarding the study as a whole: It was newly produced T cells that mostly accounted for T-cell counts and diversity one year after transplant. Expanded graft clones numbering several hundred reportedly gave rise to alpha-beta T cells about two months after transplant.

The clonotype originates from a boy under three years old who had a stem cell transplant for acute myeloid leukemia, so the T cells may come from the graft donor. Here the sequenced sample was PBMCs, mostly from graft donor cells, taken 360 days after TCRalphabeta/CD19-depleted stem cell transplant.

Here the CDR3 DNA reads TGCAGTGCTAGTGTTAGCGGGCCCACAGATACGCAGTATTTT. Protein sequence: CSASVSGPTDTQYF. The chain couples TRBV20-1 to TRBJ2-3; 7 nucleotides align to TRBD2. CDR3 size: 14 residues. Germline V gene data show CDR1 as DFQATT and CDR2 as SNEGSKA (reference sequence). After removal of 3 bases from V and 2 bases from J, the junction contained 5 bases not matched to a gene.